A selection of T cell receptor beta chains follows, all from one sample in a study of blood T cell repertoires in COVID-19. Using immunoSEQ multiplex PCR, the repertoire was profiled, and TCRdb retains in-frame clones only, with some absent. The profile shows over 350,000 clones, roughly 92% of them singletons. The source material was PBMCs or T cells enriched from blood (not recorded which). The origin of the receptors is a woman aged 40 to 55 who had been exposed to COVID-19. CDR3s include the opening cysteine and the closing phenylalanine or tryptophan. Fields, in order: CDR3 length, clone size, V gene, J gene, D gene, CDR3 DNA, CDR3 protein. The D gene is left open where the match is weak. The size field is filled for only some rows; it gives once, few, many or a size class.

13	.	TRBV10-3	TRBJ2-7	.	TGTGCCATCAGTGATGGGGGCACCGTCGAGCAGTACTTC	CAISDGGTVEQYF
17	.	TRBV7-2	TRBJ2-3	TRBD2	TGTGCCAGCAGCTTAGGCCGGGGACTAGGGATTACAGATACGCAGTATTTT	CASSLGRGLGITDTQYF
14	.	TRBV14	TRBJ1-3	.	TGTGCCAGCAGCCCATGGGGGGCTGGAAACACCATATATTTT	CASSPWGAGNTIYF
15	.	TRBV5-1	TRBJ2-2	TRBD1	TGCGCCAGCAGCCCAGGGACAGGGCTAACCGGGGAGCTGTTTTTT	CASSPGTGLTGELFF
13	.	TRBV5-1	TRBJ1-2	TRBD1	TGCGCCAGCAGCTTGGCCGAGGGGACAGGGATCACCTTC	CASSLAEGTGITF
14	.	TRBV5-1	TRBJ2-3	.	TGCGCCAGCAGCTCCTGGACAGGCACAGATACGCAGTATTTT	CASSSWTGTDTQYF
14	.	TRBV29-1	TRBJ2-1	.	TGCAGCGTTGAAGATGCGGGCAGGCCCTTGGGGCAGTTCTTC	CSVEDAGRPLGQFF
12	.	TRBV3-1/TRBV3-2	TRBJ2-3	.	TGTGCCAGCAGCCGAGGCACAGATACGCAGTATTTT	CASSRGTDTQYF
15	.	TRBV24-1	TRBJ1-2	.	TGTGCCACCAGTGACTCTGAGTCGTCCTCCTATGGCTACACCTTC	CATSDSESSSYGYTF
14	.	TRBV5-1	TRBJ1-1	TRBD1	TGCGCCAGCAGCAGCGGACAGGGGCGCACTGAAGCTTTCTTT	CASSSGQGRTEAFF
16	.	TRBV5-4	TRBJ2-1	.	TGTGCCAGCAGCTTGGGTTCGACTAGGATATACAATGAGCAGTTCTTC	CASSLGSTRIYNEQFF
13	once	TRBV30	TRBJ2-5	TRBD1	TGTGCCTGGACAGGGGGCAGGGGAGAGACCCAGTACTTC	CAWTGGRGETQYF